The following is a T cell receptor beta chain sequence with its context. Its antigen is still unknown. The data belong to a study of blood T cells in healthy people across ages. Study information: Capture via template switching afforded approximately one barcoded beta molecule per two T cells. Notes on the study in general: Per million T cells, TCR beta diversity dropped about linearly as age rose.

Trimming stripped 2 bases from V and 3 bases from J, with 17 bases between. The CDR3 is 17 residues long. Using a J-beta primer mix together with a sample-barcoded 5' primer, a second PCR was run for about 7 to 12 cycles. TCRdb redid the calling of the 5' RACE reads with MiXCR, one entry per CDR3 protein. Seen here are 1,800,000 or so distinct CDR3 sequences, more than 35% observed once, and the top ten hold more than 20%. Specimen: blood. The sequence derives from a human donor in good health. This chain connects TRBV12-3 or TRBV12-4 to TRBJ2-1, with TRBD1 as a possible D gene (5 bases). CDR3 DNA: TGTGCCAGCAGTTTATTATCCCCTGACAGCTACTACAATGAGCAGTTCTTC. Encoded protein: CASSLLSPDSYYNEQFF.